This note documents a single TCR beta chain sequence. This specimen belongs to a study of blood T cell repertoires in COVID-19. On the study more broadly: The cDNA or gDNA used as material had been derived from T cells, B-cell-depleted T cells, or PBMCs.

Germline V lookup: CDR1 SGHDT, CDR2 YYEEEE. J gave up 2 bases and V 0 bases, and 2 bases lay outside the gene matches. The CDR3 sequence is 16 residues long. As originally analysed: The authors estimated nucleated cell counts from reference gene primer amplification. Sequenced by immunoSEQ multiplex PCR; TCRdb stores in-frame clones only, minus some. V and J calls and clone size follow that table, whereas D and trimming were derived from the DNA. The table shows some 170,000 clones, with more than 75% occurring only once. The sequencing sample was made of peripheral blood. This chain connects TRBV5-6 to TRBJ2-1, with TRBD2 matching 10 bases. The sequence was collected from a woman aged 70 to 79 with acute or convalescent COVID-19. As DNA, the CDR3 is TGTGCCAGCAGCTTGGTAGCGGGGGGAACCTACAATGAGCAGTTCTTC. It yields the protein CASSLVAGGTYNEQFF.